Given below is one T cell receptor (beta chain) in context. The antigen is not known. This record belongs to a study of cytomegalovirus exposure and HLA in healthy donors. Findings and limits, study-wide: The authors listed 180 or so TCR beta chains as cytomegalovirus-associated.

With 60 Vbeta and 13 Jbeta primers, the PCR was carried out. Here immunoSEQ multiplex PCR was the method, and the copy in TCRdb shows in-frame clones only, minus some. The table shows over 200,000 clones, with around 73% occurring only once. Trimming took 5 bases from V and 8 from J; bases not matched to a gene: 8. CDR3 size: 13 residues. Germline V gives CDR1 WNHNN, CDR2 SYGVQD (reference sequence). The chain has TRBV10-1 and TRBJ1-2; 7 bases align to TRBD1. Sequencing used PBMCs. The TCR comes from a male donor in good health and CMV-seronegative. CDR3 residues: CASSPGQNEGYTF. In nucleotides, the CDR3 is TGCGCCAGCAGTCCGGGACAGAACGAAGGCTACACCTTC.